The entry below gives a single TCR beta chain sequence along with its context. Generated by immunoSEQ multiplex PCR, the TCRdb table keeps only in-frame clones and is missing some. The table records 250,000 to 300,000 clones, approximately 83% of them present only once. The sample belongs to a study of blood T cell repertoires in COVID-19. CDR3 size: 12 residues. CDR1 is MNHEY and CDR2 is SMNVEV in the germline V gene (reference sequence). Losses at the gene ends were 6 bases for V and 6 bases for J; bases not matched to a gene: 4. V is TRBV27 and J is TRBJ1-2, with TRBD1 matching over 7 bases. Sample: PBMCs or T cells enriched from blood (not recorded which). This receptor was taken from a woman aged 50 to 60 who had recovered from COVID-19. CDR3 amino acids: CASRGGLDGYTF. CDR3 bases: TGTGCCAGCAGAGGGGGCTTAGATGGCTACACCTTC.